The clone carrying this TCR beta chain has only a few counts. Its antigen is as yet unknown. Sorted subsets were CFSE-labeled and cultured less than 6 days with allogeneic dendritic cells. CDR1 and CDR2 from the germline V gene are SGHRS and YFSETQ. The CDR3 is 14 residues long. V trimming: 7 bases; J trimming: 4 bases; junction bases outside the gene matches: 8. This record comes from a study of regulatory dendritic cells for organ transplantation. Assay: immunoSEQ multiplex PCR; the TCRdb copy retains only in-frame clones and omits some. The repertoire holds under 12,000 clones, with about 81% as singletons.

The chain has TRBV5-1 and TRBJ2-7, with 10 nucleotides matching TRBD1. Sequenced: memory CD4+ T cells from blood cultured with regulatory dendritic cells. Subset: CD45RO+ memory T cells. This TCR was sampled from a human donor in good health. This chain's CDR3 is CASDSTGQGYEQYF. CDR3 nucleotides: TGCGCCAGCGACTCCACGGGACAGGGGTACGAGCAGTACTTC.